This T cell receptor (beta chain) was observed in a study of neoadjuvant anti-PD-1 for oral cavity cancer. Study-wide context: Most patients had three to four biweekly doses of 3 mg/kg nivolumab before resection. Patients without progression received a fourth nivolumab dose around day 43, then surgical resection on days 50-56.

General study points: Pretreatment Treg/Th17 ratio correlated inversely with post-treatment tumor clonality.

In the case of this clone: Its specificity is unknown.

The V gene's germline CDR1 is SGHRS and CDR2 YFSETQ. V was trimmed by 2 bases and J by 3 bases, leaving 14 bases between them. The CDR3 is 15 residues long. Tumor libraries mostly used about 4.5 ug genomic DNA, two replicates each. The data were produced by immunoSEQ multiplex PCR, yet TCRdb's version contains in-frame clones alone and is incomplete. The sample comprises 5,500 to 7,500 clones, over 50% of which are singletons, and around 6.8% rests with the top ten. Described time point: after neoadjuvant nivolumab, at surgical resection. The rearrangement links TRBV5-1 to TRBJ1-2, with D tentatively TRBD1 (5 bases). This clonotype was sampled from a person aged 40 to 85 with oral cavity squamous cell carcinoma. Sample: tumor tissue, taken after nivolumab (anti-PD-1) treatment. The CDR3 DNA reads TGCGCCAGCAGCTTCTCGGGGGGAGATGACTATGGCTACACCTTC. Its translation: CASSFSGGDDYGYTF.